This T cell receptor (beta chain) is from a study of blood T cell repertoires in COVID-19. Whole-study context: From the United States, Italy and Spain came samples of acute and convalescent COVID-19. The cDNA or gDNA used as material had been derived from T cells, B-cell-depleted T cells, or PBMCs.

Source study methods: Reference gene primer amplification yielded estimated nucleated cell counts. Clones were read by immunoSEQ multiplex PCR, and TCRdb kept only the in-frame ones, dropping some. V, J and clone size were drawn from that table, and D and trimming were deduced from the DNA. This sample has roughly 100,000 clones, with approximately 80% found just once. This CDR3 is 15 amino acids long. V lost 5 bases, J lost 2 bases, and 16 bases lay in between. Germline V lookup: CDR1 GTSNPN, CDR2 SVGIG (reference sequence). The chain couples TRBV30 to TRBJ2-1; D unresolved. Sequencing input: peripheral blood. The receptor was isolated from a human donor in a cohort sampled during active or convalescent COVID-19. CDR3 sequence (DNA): TGTGCCTGGGGTATGGGTGGGCCTACCTACAATGAGCAGTTCTTC. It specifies CAWGMGGPTYNEQFF.